These T cell receptor beta chains were read from a single sample in a study of regulatory T cells in long-lasting Graves disease. TCRdb re-called the multiplex PCR reads with MiXCR, one entry per CDR3 protein. The sample has 390,000 or so distinct CDR3 sequences, more than 20% seen once. Sequences were derived from peripheral blood mononuclear cells (PBMCs), sampled when the disease was refractory, from a patient treated with antithyroid drugs. The receptors were gathered from a woman aged 35 to 49 with Graves disease. The CDR3 runs from the conserved cysteine through the conserved F or W.

V gene | CDR3 protein
TRBV6-1 | CASSEAEGGAETQYF
TRBV3-1 | CASSQVGFDTGELFF
TRBV2 | CASRKTEYYEQYF
TRBV6-1 | CAVDRGRNGYEQYF
TRBV28 | CASRTAPRTGENTGELFF
TRBV5-1 | CASSLGPSGNSYEQYF
TRBV12-3/TRBV12-4 | CASSTGNSGANVLTF
TRBV3-1 | CASSPPHDQRETQYF
TRBV20-1 | CSARYSNYGYTF
TRBV5-1 | CASSAQGARTTTEAFF
TRBV14 | CASSQEGAQRNTEAFF
TRBV7-2 | CASSLPTPGETQYF
TRBV2 | CASSLHPGALYEQYF
TRBV28 | CASSLGANQPQHF
TRBV6-1 | CASSSGFRETQYF
TRBV28 | CASSTSQGDGYTF
TRBV4-1 | CASSQGPDGELFF
TRBV4-1 | CASSQRAGMNTGELFF
TRBV20-1 | CSARDLGQGEHGYTF
TRBV6-1 | CASRETSLKNYGYTF
TRBV28 | CASSSSGSWETQYF
TRBV20-1 | CSARLRLAGLYEQYF
TRBV27 | CASTPSQGAWTEAFF
TRBV28 | CASSLYWGENTGELFF
TRBV5-6 | CASSLGSGGPEKLFF
TRBV6-4 | CASSPTGSSGANVLTF
TRBV7-3 | CASSETGGFGYTF
TRBV28 | CASSFISTNYGYTF
TRBV28 | CASTMTGGLGDTQYF
TRBV5-1 | CASSWSTGDYSYTF
TRBV12-3/TRBV12-4 | CASSPGGDIYGYTF
TRBV5-1 | CASSFDLAGELFF
TRBV7-9 | CASSLHRGGVDYGYTF
TRBV2 | CASRRGQFGSYEQYF
TRBV10-3 | CAISESSAGVGETQYF
TRBV2 | CASSRENEQFF
TRBV3-1 | CASSQDLTYEQYF
TRBV28 | CASRGHRGVNTGELFF
TRBV29-1 | CSVDFQGDIWYQETQYF
TRBV7-2 | CASSALGNSGANVLTF
TRBV6-1 | CASMLTSTNEKLFF
TRBV20-1 | CIARGPGQGASPLHF
TRBV18 | CASSPREGERAFF
TRBV29-1 | CSVEMGVEKLFF
TRBV27 | CASRLSPGANVLTF
TRBV18 | CASSPPPGGTQYF
TRBV2 | CASREYGTGDQPQHF
TRBV10-3 | CAISGELGAGNTEAFF
TRBV29-1 | CSVGLGGRAVSHEQFF
TRBV28 | CASSFGGVPREQYF
TRBV12-3/TRBV12-4 | CASSLGEGRNSPLHF
TRBV28 | CASSLIPTGHNQPQHF